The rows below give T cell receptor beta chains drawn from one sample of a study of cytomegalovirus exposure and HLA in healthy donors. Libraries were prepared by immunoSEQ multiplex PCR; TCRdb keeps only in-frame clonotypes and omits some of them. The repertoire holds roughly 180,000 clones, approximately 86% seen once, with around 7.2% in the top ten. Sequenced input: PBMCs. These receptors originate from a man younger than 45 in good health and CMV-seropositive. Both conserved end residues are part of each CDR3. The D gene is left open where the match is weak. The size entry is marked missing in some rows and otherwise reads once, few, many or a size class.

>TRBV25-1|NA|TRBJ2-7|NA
CASSNRDMPYEQYF
TGTGCCAGCAGTAACCGGGACATGCCCTACGAGCAGTACTTC
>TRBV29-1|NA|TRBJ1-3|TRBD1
CSVGTGDGNTIYF
TGCAGCGTTGGGACAGGAGATGGAAACACCATATATTTT
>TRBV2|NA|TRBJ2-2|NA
CASRQGTGELFF
TGTGCCAGCAGGCAGGGGACCGGGGAGCTGTTTTTT
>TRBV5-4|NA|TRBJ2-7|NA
CASSQGGRYEQYF
TGTGCCAGCAGCCAAGGGGGGAGGTACGAGCAGTACTTC
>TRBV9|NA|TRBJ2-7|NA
CASSVEADPIYEQYF
TGTGCCAGCAGCGTAGAAGCAGACCCTATTTACGAGCAGTACTTC
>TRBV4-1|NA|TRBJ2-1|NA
CASSQALTEIDNEQFF
TGCGCCAGCAGCCAAGCCCTAACAGAAATTGACAATGAGCAGTTCTTC
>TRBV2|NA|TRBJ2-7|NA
CASTSRLEQYF
TGTGCCAGCACCAGCCGCCTCGAGCAGTACTTC
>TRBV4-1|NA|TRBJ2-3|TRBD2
CASSHRTSGGLTDTQYF
TGCGCCAGCAGCCATCGGACTAGCGGGGGTCTCACAGATACGCAGTATTTT
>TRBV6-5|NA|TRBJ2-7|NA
CASSRAGRSYEQYF
TGTGCCAGCAGTAGGGCAGGGAGGTCCTACGAGCAGTACTTC
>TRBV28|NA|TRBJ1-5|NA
CASSSGGGFNQPQHF
TGTGCCAGCAGTTCCGGTGGGGGGTTTAATCAGCCCCAGCATTTT
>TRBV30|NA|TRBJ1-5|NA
CAWSPSAGQPQHF
TGTGCCTGGAGTCCTTCGGCGGGGCAGCCCCAGCATTTT
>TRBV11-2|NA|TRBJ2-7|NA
CASRRGIDEQYF
TGTGCCAGCAGGAGAGGGATCGACGAGCAGTACTTC
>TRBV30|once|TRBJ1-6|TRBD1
CAWMDRVANSPLHF
TGTGCCTGGATGGACAGGGTTGCTAATTCACCCCTCCACTTT
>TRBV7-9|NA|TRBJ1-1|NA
CASSPNSGYEAFF
TGTGCCAGCAGCCCAAACTCAGGGTATGAAGCTTTCTTT
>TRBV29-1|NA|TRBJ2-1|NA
CSVGGGGSYNEQFF
TGCAGCGTTGGAGGGGGTGGCTCCTACAATGAGCAGTTCTTC
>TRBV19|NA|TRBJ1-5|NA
CASSITREGNQPQHF
TGTGCCAGTAGTATTACCAGGGAAGGCAATCAGCCCCAGCATTTT
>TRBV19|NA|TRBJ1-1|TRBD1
CASSTDRDNTEAFF
TGTGCCAGTAGTACTGACAGGGACAACACTGAAGCTTTCTTT
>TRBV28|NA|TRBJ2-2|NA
CASSLSAAPNTGELFF
TGTGCCAGCAGTTTATCGGCAGCCCCGAACACCGGGGAGCTGTTTTTT
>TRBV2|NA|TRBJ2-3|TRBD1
CASSEDRGITDTQYF
TGTGCCAGCAGTGAGGACAGGGGCATCACAGATACGCAGTATTTT
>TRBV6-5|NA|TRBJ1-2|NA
CASSYKPQGNGYTF
TGTGCCAGCAGTTACAAGCCCCAAGGGAATGGCTACACCTTC
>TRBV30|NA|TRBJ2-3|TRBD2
CAWKALSGGTDTQYF
TGTGCCTGGAAGGCTCTTAGCGGGGGAACAGATACGCAGTATTTT
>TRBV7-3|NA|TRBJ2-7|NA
CARSRNEQYF
TGTGCCAGATCTAGGAACGAGCAGTACTTC
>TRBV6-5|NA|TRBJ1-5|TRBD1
CASRRDREESQPQHF
TGTGCCAGCAGACGTGACAGGGAGGAGAGTCAGCCCCAGCATTTT
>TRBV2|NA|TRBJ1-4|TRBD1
CASNGQGVTNEKLFF
TGTGCCAGCAATGGGCAGGGGGTGACTAATGAAAAACTGTTTTTT
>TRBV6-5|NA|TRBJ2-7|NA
CASSPTVYEQYF
TGTGCCAGCAGTCCGACAGTCTACGAGCAGTACTTC
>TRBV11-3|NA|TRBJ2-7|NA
CASSLRDNYEQYF
TGTGCCAGCAGCCTACGGGACAACTACGAGCAGTACTTC
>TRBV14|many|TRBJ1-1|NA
CASSLNTEAFF
TGTGCCAGCAGCCTTAACACTGAAGCTTTCTTT
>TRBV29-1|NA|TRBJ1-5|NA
CSVAQGEQPQHF
TGCAGCGTTGCTCAGGGAGAACAGCCCCAGCATTTT
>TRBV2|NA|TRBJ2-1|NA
CASSTSGQANFNEQFF
TGTGCCAGCAGTACCTCGGGGCAGGCGAACTTCAATGAGCAGTTCTTC
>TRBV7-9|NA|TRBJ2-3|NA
CASASGVGTDTQYF
TGTGCCAGCGCCTCGGGCGTAGGGACAGATACGCAGTATTTT